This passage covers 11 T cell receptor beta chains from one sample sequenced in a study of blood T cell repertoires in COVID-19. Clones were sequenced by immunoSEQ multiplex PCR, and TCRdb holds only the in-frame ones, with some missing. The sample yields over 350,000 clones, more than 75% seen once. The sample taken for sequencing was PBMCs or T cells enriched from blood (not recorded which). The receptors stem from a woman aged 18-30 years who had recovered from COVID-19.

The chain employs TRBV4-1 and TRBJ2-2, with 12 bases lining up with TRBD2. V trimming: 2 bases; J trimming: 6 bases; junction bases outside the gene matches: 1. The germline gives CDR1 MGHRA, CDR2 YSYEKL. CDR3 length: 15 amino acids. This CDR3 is CASSQLAGGPGELFF. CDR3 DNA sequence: TGCGCCAGCAGCCAACTAGCGGGGGGGCCCGGGGAGCTGTTTTTT.

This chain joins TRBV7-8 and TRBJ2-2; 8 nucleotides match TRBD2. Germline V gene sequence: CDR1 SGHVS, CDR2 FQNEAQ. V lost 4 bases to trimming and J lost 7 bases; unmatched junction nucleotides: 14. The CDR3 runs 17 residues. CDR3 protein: CASSSTGGRGVHGELFF. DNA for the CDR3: TGTGCCAGCAGCTCCACCGGGGGGCGGGGGGTCCACGGGGAGCTGTTTTTT.

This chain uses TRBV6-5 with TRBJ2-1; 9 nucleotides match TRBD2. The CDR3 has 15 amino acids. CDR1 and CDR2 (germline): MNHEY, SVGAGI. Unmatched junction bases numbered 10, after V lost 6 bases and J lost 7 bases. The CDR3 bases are TGTGCCAGCAGAATCGGAGCGGGGGGCATTAATGAGCAGTTCTTC. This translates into CASRIGAGGINEQFF.

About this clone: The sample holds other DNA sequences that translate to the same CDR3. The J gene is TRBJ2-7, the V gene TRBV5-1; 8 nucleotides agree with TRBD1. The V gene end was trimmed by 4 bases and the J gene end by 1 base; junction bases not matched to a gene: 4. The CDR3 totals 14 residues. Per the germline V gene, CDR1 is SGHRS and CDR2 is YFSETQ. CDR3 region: CASSPGQGSYEQYF. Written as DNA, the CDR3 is TGCGCCAGCAGCCCCGGACAGGGATCCTACGAGCAGTACTTC. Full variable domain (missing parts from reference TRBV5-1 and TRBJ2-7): KAGVTQTPRYLIKTRGQQVTLSCSPISGHRSVSWYQQTPGQGLQFLFEYFSETQRNKGNFPGRFSGRQFSNSRSEMNVSTLELGDSALYLCASSPGQGSYEQYFGPGTRLTVT.

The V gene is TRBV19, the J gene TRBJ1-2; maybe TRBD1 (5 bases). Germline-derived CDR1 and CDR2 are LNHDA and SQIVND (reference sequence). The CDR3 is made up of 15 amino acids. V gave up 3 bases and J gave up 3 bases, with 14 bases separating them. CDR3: CASSMRDPRDYGYTF. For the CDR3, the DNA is TGTGCCAGTAGTATGCGGGACCCTCGGGACTATGGCTACACCTTC.

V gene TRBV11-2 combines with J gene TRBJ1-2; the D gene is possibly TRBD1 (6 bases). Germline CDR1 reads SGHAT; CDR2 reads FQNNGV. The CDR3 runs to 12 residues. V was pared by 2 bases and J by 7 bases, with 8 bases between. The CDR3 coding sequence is TGTGCCAGCAGCTTACAGGGGATTGGCTACACCTTC. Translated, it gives CASSLQGIGYTF.

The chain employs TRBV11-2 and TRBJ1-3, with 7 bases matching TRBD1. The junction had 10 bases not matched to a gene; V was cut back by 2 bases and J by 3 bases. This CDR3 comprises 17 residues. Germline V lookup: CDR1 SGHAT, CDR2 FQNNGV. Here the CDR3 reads CASSLTNPGQIGNTIYF. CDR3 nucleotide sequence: TGTGCCAGCAGCTTAACTAACCCGGGACAGATTGGAAACACCATATATTTT.

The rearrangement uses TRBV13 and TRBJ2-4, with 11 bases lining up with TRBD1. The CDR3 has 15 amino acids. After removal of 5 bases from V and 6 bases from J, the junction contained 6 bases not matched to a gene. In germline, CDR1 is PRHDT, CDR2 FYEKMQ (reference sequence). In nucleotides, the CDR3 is TGTGCCAGCAGCCCCGGGACAGGGGGGGGAAACATTCAGTACTTC. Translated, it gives CASSPGTGGGNIQYF.

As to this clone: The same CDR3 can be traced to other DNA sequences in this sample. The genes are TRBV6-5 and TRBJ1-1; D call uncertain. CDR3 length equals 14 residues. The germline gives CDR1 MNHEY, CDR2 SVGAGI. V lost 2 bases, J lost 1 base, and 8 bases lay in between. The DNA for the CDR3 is TGTGCCAGCAGTTACATCCCAGGGAACACTGAAGCTTTCTTT. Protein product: CASSYIPGNTEAFF.

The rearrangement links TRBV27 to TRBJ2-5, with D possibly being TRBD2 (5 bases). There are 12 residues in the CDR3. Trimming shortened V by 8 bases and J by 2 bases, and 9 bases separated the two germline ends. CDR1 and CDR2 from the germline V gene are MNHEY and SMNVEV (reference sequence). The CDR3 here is CASRRSQETQYF. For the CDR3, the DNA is TGTGCCAGCCGGAGGTCGCAAGAGACCCAGTACTTC.

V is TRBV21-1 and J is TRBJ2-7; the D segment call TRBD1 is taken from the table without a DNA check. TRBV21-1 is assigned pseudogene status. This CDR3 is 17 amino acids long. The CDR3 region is CASSKGAGSALSYEQYF. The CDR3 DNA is TGTGCCAGCAGCAAAGGAGCAGGGTCAGCTCTATCCTACGAGCAGTACTTC.